Each of the 19 T cell receptor beta chains below was sequenced from the same sample in a study of T cells in Graves' hyperthyroidism and ophthalmopathy. The TCR beta CDR3 regions underwent amplification using RNA transcripts as the source. HTBI primers drove first-round RT-PCR of the TCR CDR3. TCRdb re-derived calls from the multiplex PCR reads in MiXCR, one entry per CDR3 protein. The data contain under 300,000 distinct CDR3 sequences, over 12% of them singletons. Sequenced: blood. These receptor sequences come from a woman aged 45 to 65 with Graves' hyperthyroidism that later progressed to Graves' ophthalmopathy.

The chain recombines TRBV12-3 or TRBV12-4 with TRBJ1-5; 8 positions match TRBD1. The V and J ends lost 3 bases and 4 bases, in that order; junction bases with no gene match: 8. The CDR3 loop spans 16 amino acids. CDR3 sequence reads: CASSFSGTGVNQPQHF. CDR3 sequence (DNA): TGTGCCAGCAGTTTTTCAGGGACAGGTGTAAATCAGCCCCAGCATTTT.

The CDR3 sequence is CASSLDSVAKNIQYF. The CDR3, as DNA: TGTGCCAGCAGCTTAGATTCAGTAGCCAAAAACATTCAGTACTTC. This sequence joins TRBV13 and TRBJ2-4; unclear D gene. The germline V gene encodes CDR1 PRHDT and CDR2 FYEKMQ (reference sequence). Trimming removed 1 base at V and 0 bases at J, with 7 bases between. The CDR3 has 15 residues.

This clonotype has ten or more counts. V is TRBV11-2 and J is TRBJ1-2; perhaps TRBD1 as D (5 bases). With 4 bases removed from V and 4 bases from J, the gap between germline ends came to 13 bases. CDR1 and CDR2 from the germline V gene are SGHAT and FQNNGV. The CDR3 has 14 residues. CDR3 sequence: CASSSDRGSYGYTF. CDR3 nucleotide sequence: TGTGCCAGCAGCTCCGATCGGGGGAGCTATGGCTACACCTTC.

This clonotype turned up a few times. The chain combines TRBV9 with TRBJ2-1; 7 bases are a match to TRBD2. The CDR3 consists of 15 residues. CDR1 SGDLS and CDR2 YYNGEE come from the germline V gene. The J segment lost 4 bases and the V segment lost 4 bases, leaving 8 bases of the junction unmatched. CDR3 amino acids: CASSLTGEGYNEQFF. The CDR3 nucleotides read TGTGCCAGCAGCCTAACGGGGGAGGGTTACAATGAGCAGTTCTTC. Together with reference TRBV9 and TRBJ2-1, the CDR3 gives the full variable domain: DSGVTQTPKHLITATGQRVTLRCSPRSGDLSVYWYQQSLDQGLQFLIQYYNGEERAKGNILERFSAQQFPDLHSELNLSSLELGDSALYFCASSLTGEGYNEQFFGPGTRLTVL.

This clonotype came up many times. The chain joins TRBV7-6 to TRBJ2-5; 10 nucleotides align to TRBD2. The CDR3 is 16 amino acids. The germline V gene encodes CDR1 SGHVS and CDR2 FNYEAQ. J gave up 5 bases and V 1 base, and 7 bases lay outside the gene matches. The CDR3, as DNA: TGTGCCAGCAGCTTAGGTCTAGCGGGAGTTGTGGAGACCCAGTACTTC. Amino acid sequence: CASSLGLAGVVETQYF.

The chain has TRBV20-1 and TRBJ1-2, with 7 positions matching TRBD1. The CDR3 consists of 12 residues. CDR1 DFQATT and CDR2 SNEGSKA come from the germline V gene (reference sequence). J was trimmed by 7 bases and V by 6 bases; bases with no gene match: 8. The CDR3 region has the DNA TGCAGTGCCCCCAGGGGGGGGTCTGGCTACACCTTC. Translated: CSAPRGGSGYTF.

Regarding this clonotype: Given a much more abundant clone one base away, this may be a read error. The chain links TRBV24-1 to TRBJ1-2; D ambiguous. Trimming left V 2 bases short and J 4 bases short, with 13 bases between. The CDR3 has 15 amino acids. From germline, CDR1 is KGHDR and CDR2 SFDVKD. CDR3: CATSDSRAGVYGYTF. Here the CDR3 DNA reads TGTGCCACCAGTGATTCCCGGGCAGGAGTCTATGGCTACACCTTC.

This clonotype was seen ten or more times. This chain links TRBV12-3 or TRBV12-4 with TRBJ2-3, with 9 bases lining up with TRBD2. The CDR3 is 15 residues long. The ends lost 6 bases at V and 2 bases at J; junction bases unmatched: 6. CDR3 sequence reads: CASRFSGSPTDTQYF. CDR3 nucleotides: TGTGCCAGCAGGTTTAGCGGGAGTCCCACAGATACGCAGTATTTT.

CDR3 sequence reads: CASSPPGQGSFYGYTF. The CDR3 coding sequence is TGTGCCAGCAGCCCACCGGGACAGGGTTCCTTCTATGGCTACACCTTC. The V gene is TRBV14, the J gene TRBJ1-2; TRBD1 aligns across 9 bases. The CDR3 is made up of 16 amino acids. Germline V gene lookup returns CDR1 SGHDN and CDR2 FVKESK. The junction had 10 bases not matched to a gene; V was cut back by 4 bases and J by 4 bases.

This clonotype was picked up many times. V gene TRBV28 combines with J gene TRBJ2-1; the match to TRBD2 covers 8 bases. Germline trimming cut 5 bases from V and 4 bases from J; bases unmatched to any gene: 7. The V gene's germline CDR1 is MDHEN and CDR2 SYDVKM. The CDR3 contains 15 residues. In DNA, the CDR3 is TGTGCCAGCAGTACCCGGGCTAGCGGGTACAATGAGCAGTTCTTC. This sequence encodes CASSTRASGYNEQFF.

This clonotype has at least ten counts. The V and J genes are TRBV28 and TRBJ1-5, with a possible D match to TRBD1 (5 bases). Trimming took off 2 bases at V and 3 bases at J, with 17 bases between the two ends. The germline gives CDR1 MDHEN, CDR2 SYDVKM. CDR3 length equals 17 residues. The CDR3 spells CASSLIRSGALNQPQHF. Written as DNA, the CDR3 is TGTGCCAGCAGTTTAATCAGGTCTGGGGCCCTCAATCAGCCCCAGCATTTT.

The genes are TRBV27 and TRBJ1-3; D call uncertain. Trimming left V 3 bases short and J 4 bases short, with 13 bases between. The CDR3 contains 15 residues. Germline-derived CDR1 and CDR2 are MNHEY and SMNVEV (reference sequence). The CDR3 DNA follows: TGTGCCAGCAGTTTTTTCCCCCTAGGGGGAAACACCATATATTTT. Its protein is CASSFFPLGGNTIYF.

This clonotype was observed at least ten times. The chain links TRBV11-2 to TRBJ1-2; perhaps TRBD1 as D (5 bases). The ends were cut back, 5 bases at V and 8 bases at J, with 9 bases in the middle. Germline V gene sequence: CDR1 SGHAT, CDR2 FQNNGV. The CDR3 length is 11 residues. The CDR3 DNA reads TGTGCCAGCAGCCTGGGGGAAGGCTACACCTTC. Translated, it gives CASSLGEGYTF.

The table lists this clonotype with many counts. With a much larger clone just one base away, this may be a read error. Written as DNA, the CDR3 is TGCAGTGTTCCGGGACTAGCGGCCTGCGAGCAGTACTTC. As protein: CSVPGLAACEQYF. The chain couples TRBV20-1 to TRBJ2-7, with 11 bases fitting TRBD2. J lost 6 bases, V lost 7 bases, and 8 bases had no gene match. The CDR3 loop spans 13 amino acids. Germline loops: CDR1 DFQATT, CDR2 SNEGSKA (reference sequence).

This clonotype was recorded many times. The chain employs TRBV12-3 or TRBV12-4 and TRBJ2-7; TRBD2 agrees at 12 bases. The length of the CDR3 is 15 residues. J lost 7 bases, V lost 1 base, and 5 bases had no gene match. CDR3 coding DNA: TGTGCCAGCAGTTTAGGGACTAGCGGGATGGGGGAGCAGTACTTC. It codes for CASSLGTSGMGEQYF.

This clonotype was seen a handful of times. This chain connects TRBV5-6 to TRBJ1-2, with TRBD1 matching over 7 bases. V was clipped by 5 bases and J by 7 bases; unmatched bases: 8. Germline loops: CDR1 SGHDT, CDR2 YYEEEE. CDR3 length equals 13 residues. CDR3 in DNA: TGTGCCAGCAGTTCACAGGGGTTGCGTGGCTACACCTTC. This sequence encodes CASSSQGLRGYTF.

This chain joins TRBV6-2 or TRBV6-3 and TRBJ1-1; TRBD1 aligns across 9 bases. The CDR3 runs to 15 residues. Per the germline V gene, CDR1 is MNHEY and CDR2 is SVGEGT. Trimming cost V 2 bases and J 1 base; bases outside gene matches: 2. The CDR3 DNA is TGTGCCAGCAGTTACGGGACAGGGTCGAACACTGAAGCTTTCTTT. It encodes CASSYGTGSNTEAFF.

This clonotype was observed at least ten times. The rearrangement joins TRBV15 to TRBJ1-2, with a weak D call TRBD1 (5 bases). V was clipped by 0 bases and J by 6 bases, with 17 bases between them. The CDR3 totals 16 residues. Germline V gene lookup returns CDR1 LNHNV and CDR2 YYDKDF (reference sequence). In DNA, the CDR3 is TGTGCCACCAGCAGAGATCTTCCGGGGACGGTCGATGGCTACACCTTC. This gives the protein CATSRDLPGTVDGYTF.

This clonotype has ten or more counts. This chain uses TRBV20-1 with TRBJ2-1; 7 bases fit TRBD1. The CDR3 totals 15 residues. Germline lookup yields CDR1 DFQATT and CDR2 SNEGSKA (reference sequence). V was clipped by 6 bases and J by 6 bases; unmatched bases: 14. Here the CDR3 reads CSAPYFGKGANEQFF. The CDR3 nucleotides are TGCAGTGCGCCCTATTTCGGGAAGGGGGCCAATGAGCAGTTCTTC.